This T cell receptor (beta chain) was profiled in a study of T cell responses to AZD1222 COVID-19 vaccine. Study-wide results and caveats: Seropositive at baseline were only 5 to 7 AZD1222 recipients.

TCRdb's copy holds only in-frame clones and misses some; the assay was immunoSEQ multiplex PCR. The sample includes about 160,000 clones, about 90% of them seen just once. Concerning this clone: Its cognate antigen is unknown. The sample carries other DNA sequences with the same CDR3.

CDR1 is SGDLS and CDR2 is YYNGEE in the germline V gene. Trimming removed 2 bases at V and 4 bases at J, with 7 bases between. The CDR3 is made up of 13 amino acids. Sequenced here: peripheral blood, sampled on day 0 of AZD1222 vaccination. The TCR was taken from an adult in good health. The chain uses TRBV9 and TRBJ1-5; D ambiguous. The DNA of the CDR3 is TGTGCCAGCAGCGTCGACGGTAATCAGCCCCAGCATTTT. Translating it yields CASSVDGNQPQHF. Using reference TRBV9 and TRBJ1-5 for the parts outside the CDR3, the full variable domain is DSGVTQTPKHLITATGQRVTLRCSPRSGDLSVYWYQQSLDQGLQFLIQYYNGEERAKGNILERFSAQQFPDLHSELNLSSLELGDSALYFCASSVDGNQPQHFGDGTRLSIL.